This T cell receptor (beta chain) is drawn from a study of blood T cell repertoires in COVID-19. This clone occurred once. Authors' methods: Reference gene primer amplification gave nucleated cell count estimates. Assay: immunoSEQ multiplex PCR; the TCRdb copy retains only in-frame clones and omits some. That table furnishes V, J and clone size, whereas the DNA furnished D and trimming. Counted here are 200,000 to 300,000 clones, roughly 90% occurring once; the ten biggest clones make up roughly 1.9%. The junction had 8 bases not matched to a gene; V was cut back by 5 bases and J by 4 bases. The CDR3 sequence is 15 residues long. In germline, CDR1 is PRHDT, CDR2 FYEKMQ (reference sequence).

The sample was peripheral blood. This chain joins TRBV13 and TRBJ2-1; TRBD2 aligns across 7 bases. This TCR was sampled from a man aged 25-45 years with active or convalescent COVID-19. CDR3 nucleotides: TGTGCCAGCAGCGACGGTCTAGCGGAATACAATGAGCAGTTCTTC. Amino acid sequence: CASSDGLAEYNEQFF.